This TCR beta chain was sequenced for a study of T cell responses to AZD1222 COVID-19 vaccine. Study at large: Analysis merged second doses at about 4 or about 12 weeks.

Study-level results: Spike was spanned by vaccine-associated CD4 TCRs, which were dominant at 160-218 and 743-854. In a largely white British group with more females than males, clonal diversity was possibly underestimated. Repertoires were sampled only after the peak T cell response.

Germline V gives CDR1 MNHNS, CDR2 SASEGT. Deletions cut 3 bases from V and 7 bases from J, with 16 bases between. The CDR3 covers 15 residues. On this clone: What it binds is unknown.

This table comes from immunoSEQ multiplex PCR, and its TCRdb copy is limited to in-frame clones, with some not included. The table records roughly 100,000 clones, approximately 84% of them present only once. The receptor comes from an adult in good health. The sample here was peripheral blood, taken on day 0 of AZD1222 vaccination. This chain joins TRBV6-1 and TRBJ1-5, with D perhaps TRBD1 (6 bases). Here the CDR3 DNA reads TGTGCCAGCAGTGATTTCGGGGGCGGGGGCCAGCCCCAGCATTTT. Amino acid sequence: CASSDFGGGGQPQHF.